This is a list of T cell receptor beta chains from one sample in a study of monozygotic twins with cystic fibrosis. TCRdb's table, derived via immunoSEQ multiplex PCR, lists solely in-frame clones and lacks some. The data contain 8,000 to 10,000 clones, about 91% of them singletons. Sequencing was done on a sample of blood. These receptors were obtained from a boy between 2 and 10 years old with cystic fibrosis. CDR3s include the opening cysteine and the closing phenylalanine or tryptophan. Each record gives: D gene, clone size, J gene, V gene, CDR3 protein, CDR3 DNA. The D gene is left open where the match is weak. Not all rows give a size; the values are once, few, many and, for expanded clones, a class.

D gene: -; clone size: -; J gene: TRBJ2-3; V gene: TRBV30; CDR3 protein: CAWTQGMTDTQYF; CDR3 DNA: TGTGCCTGGACTCAGGGTATGACAGATACGCAGTATTTT
D gene: -; clone size: once; J gene: TRBJ1-5; V gene: TRBV7-8; CDR3 protein: CASSLGRVESNQPQHF; CDR3 DNA: TGTGCCAGCAGTTTGGGGCGGGTGGAAAGCAATCAGCCCCAGCATTTT
D gene: TRBD1; clone size: -; J gene: TRBJ1-2; V gene: TRBV6-6; CDR3 protein: CASSRDRGSYGYTF; CDR3 DNA: TGTGCCAGCAGTCGGGACAGGGGAAGCTATGGCTACACCTTC
D gene: -; clone size: few; J gene: TRBJ1-5; V gene: TRBV6-5; CDR3 protein: CASRLTNNQPQHF; CDR3 DNA: TGTGCCAGCAGACTGACAAACAATCAGCCCCAGCATTTT
D gene: -; clone size: -; J gene: TRBJ1-2; V gene: TRBV18; CDR3 protein: CASSPLESGQDAYGYTF; CDR3 DNA: TGTGCCAGCTCACCACTAGAATCGGGGCAGGACGCTTATGGCTACACCTTC
D gene: -; clone size: -; J gene: TRBJ2-3; V gene: TRBV5-1; CDR3 protein: CASSFREWDTQYF; CDR3 DNA: TGCGCCAGCAGCTTCAGGGAGTGGGATACGCAGTATTTT
D gene: -; clone size: -; J gene: TRBJ2-1; V gene: TRBV7-2; CDR3 protein: CASSRMDGYNEQFF; CDR3 DNA: TGTGCCAGCAGCAGGATGGATGGATACAATGAGCAGTTCTTC
D gene: -; clone size: -; J gene: TRBJ2-7; V gene: TRBV29-1; CDR3 protein: CSVFGSYEQYF; CDR3 DNA: TGCAGCGTTTTCGGCTCCTACGAGCAGTACTTC
D gene: TRBD1; clone size: -; J gene: TRBJ2-3; V gene: TRBV5-6; CDR3 protein: CASSLLVLSGTGYPDTQYF; CDR3 DNA: TGTGCCAGCAGCTTGCTGGTGTTGTCCGGGACAGGATACCCAGATACGCAGTATTTT
D gene: TRBD1; clone size: -; J gene: TRBJ2-3; V gene: TRBV6-4; CDR3 protein: CASSDAPGQGLDTQYF; CDR3 DNA: TGTGCCAGCAGTGACGCCCCGGGACAGGGTTTAGATACGCAGTATTTT
D gene: -; clone size: -; J gene: TRBJ1-6; V gene: TRBV2; CDR3 protein: CASSEEHPYNSPLHF; CDR3 DNA: TGTGCCAGCAGTGAAGAACACCCTTATAATTCACCCCTCCACTTT
D gene: TRBD1; clone size: -; J gene: TRBJ2-6; V gene: TRBV4-2; CDR3 protein: CASSRPGTGSGANVLTF; CDR3 DNA: TGTGCCAGCAGCCGTCCCGGGACAGGGTCTGGGGCCAACGTCCTGACTTTC
D gene: -; clone size: -; J gene: TRBJ1-1; V gene: TRBV2; CDR3 protein: CASGPGGHTEAFF; CDR3 DNA: TGTGCCAGCGGTCCCGGGGGGCACACTGAAGCTTTCTTT
D gene: TRBD2; clone size: -; J gene: TRBJ2-3; V gene: TRBV30; CDR3 protein: CAWRLGGADTQYF; CDR3 DNA: TGTGCCTGGAGGTTGGGGGGGGCAGATACGCAGTATTTT
D gene: -; clone size: -; J gene: TRBJ2-1; V gene: TRBV7-3; CDR3 protein: CASSLMLGDNEQFF; CDR3 DNA: TGTGCCAGCAGCTTAATGCTGGGGGACAATGAGCAGTTCTTC
D gene: -; clone size: -; J gene: TRBJ1-1; V gene: TRBV9; CDR3 protein: CASAIGGNTEAFF; CDR3 DNA: TGTGCCAGCGCGATCGGGGGGAACACTGAAGCTTTCTTT
D gene: -; clone size: -; J gene: TRBJ1-5; V gene: TRBV19; CDR3 protein: CASSPTILVNQPQHF; CDR3 DNA: TGTGCCAGTTCGCCGACAATTCTAGTCAATCAGCCCCAGCATTTT
D gene: -; clone size: -; J gene: TRBJ1-1; V gene: TRBV4-1; CDR3 protein: CASTSRGYTEAFF; CDR3 DNA: TGCGCCAGCACCAGCCGGGGGTACACTGAAGCTTTCTTT
D gene: -; clone size: -; J gene: TRBJ2-6; V gene: TRBV7-3; CDR3 protein: CASSLVAGGANVLTF; CDR3 DNA: TGTGCCAGCAGCTTAGTGGCGGGAGGGGCCAACGTCCTGACTTTC
D gene: TRBD2; clone size: once; J gene: TRBJ2-5; V gene: TRBV6-1; CDR3 protein: CAASRMAGGGETQYF; CDR3 DNA: TGTGCCGCCAGCAGAATGGCGGGAGGGGGAGAGACCCAGTACTTC
D gene: -; clone size: -; J gene: TRBJ2-3; V gene: TRBV6-5; CDR3 protein: CASSRGGIDTQYF; CDR3 DNA: TGTGCCAGCAGCCGTGGGGGCATAGATACGCAGTATTTT
D gene: TRBD1; clone size: -; J gene: TRBJ1-3; V gene: TRBV12-5; CDR3 protein: CASGLVPGTAEYSNSGNTIYF; CDR3 DNA: TGTGCTAGTGGTTTGGTCCCCGGGACAGCCGAATATTCGAACTCTGGAAACACCATATATTTT
D gene: -; clone size: -; J gene: TRBJ1-2; V gene: TRBV19; CDR3 protein: CASSTGMRNYGYTF; CDR3 DNA: TGTGCCAGTAGTACGGGGATGAGAAACTATGGCTACACCTTC
D gene: -; clone size: -; J gene: TRBJ2-7; V gene: TRBV6-6; CDR3 protein: CASRTRPGTYEQYF; CDR3 DNA: TGTGCCAGCAGGACCCGCCCGGGGACCTACGAGCAGTACTTC
D gene: -; clone size: -; J gene: TRBJ2-1; V gene: TRBV15; CDR3 protein: CATSSLNRDWGNEQFF; CDR3 DNA: TGTGCCACCAGCAGCCTGAACAGGGATTGGGGCAATGAGCAGTTCTTC
D gene: -; clone size: once; J gene: TRBJ2-6; V gene: TRBV4-1; CDR3 protein: CASSSRRGVAGANVLTF; CDR3 DNA: TGCGCCAGCAGCTCCCGAAGGGGGGTGGCCGGGGCCAACGTCCTGACTTTC
D gene: TRBD2; clone size: -; J gene: TRBJ2-2; V gene: TRBV4-1; CDR3 protein: CASSQAGGPTGELFF; CDR3 DNA: TGCGCCAGCAGCCAAGCGGGGGGGCCCACCGGGGAGCTGTTTTTT
D gene: TRBD2; clone size: -; J gene: TRBJ2-2; V gene: TRBV5-6; CDR3 protein: CASQFGTSGTWELFF; CDR3 DNA: TGTGCCAGCCAATTCGGGACTAGTGGTACCTGGGAGCTGTTTTTT
D gene: -; clone size: -; J gene: TRBJ1-1; V gene: TRBV5-1; CDR3 protein: CASSYDRTEAFF; CDR3 DNA: TGCGCCAGCAGCTACGACAGGACTGAAGCTTTCTTT
D gene: -; clone size: -; J gene: TRBJ2-5; V gene: TRBV4-2; CDR3 protein: CASSQSALDWSQYF; CDR3 DNA: TGTGCCAGCAGCCAATCCGCCCTTGATTGGTCCCAGTACTTC
D gene: -; clone size: once; J gene: TRBJ2-3; V gene: TRBV20-1; CDR3 protein: CSGVAQDTQYF; CDR3 DNA: TGCAGTGGGGTAGCGCAAGATACGCAGTATTTT
D gene: -; clone size: -; J gene: TRBJ1-6; V gene: TRBV5-1; CDR3 protein: CASSFNRDSYNSPLHF; CDR3 DNA: TGCGCCAGCAGCTTCAACAGGGACTCCTATAATTCACCCCTCCACTTT
D gene: -; clone size: -; J gene: TRBJ1-1; V gene: TRBV4-2; CDR3 protein: CASSQDGGSMNTEAFF; CDR3 DNA: TGTGCCAGCAGCCAAGATGGGGGTTCGATGAACACTGAAGCTTTCTTT
D gene: TRBD1; clone size: -; J gene: TRBJ1-5; V gene: TRBV15; CDR3 protein: CATSRVVNRGTLNQPQHF; CDR3 DNA: TGTGCCACCAGCAGAGTAGTAAACAGGGGGACCCTTAATCAGCCCCAGCATTTT
D gene: -; clone size: -; J gene: TRBJ2-7; V gene: TRBV30; CDR3 protein: CAWSVQGTLEQYF; CDR3 DNA: TGTGCCTGGAGTGTCCAGGGGACCCTCGAGCAGTACTTC
D gene: -; clone size: -; J gene: TRBJ1-5; V gene: TRBV7-2; CDR3 protein: CASSLRGAWQPQHF; CDR3 DNA: TGTGCCAGCAGCTTGAGGGGGGCCTGGCAGCCCCAGCATTTT
D gene: -; clone size: -; J gene: TRBJ1-1; V gene: TRBV2; CDR3 protein: CASNQGFGVPEAFF; CDR3 DNA: TGTGCCAGCAATCAGGGGTTTGGGGTGCCTGAAGCTTTCTTT
D gene: -; clone size: -; J gene: TRBJ1-1; V gene: TRBV14; CDR3 protein: CASSQDNTEAFF; CDR3 DNA: TGTGCCAGCAGCCAAGATAACACTGAAGCTTTCTTT
D gene: -; clone size: -; J gene: TRBJ2-5; V gene: TRBV7-6; CDR3 protein: CASSLIGRETQYF; CDR3 DNA: TGTGCCAGCAGCCTTATAGGGAGGGAGACCCAGTACTTC
D gene: -; clone size: once; J gene: TRBJ1-2; V gene: TRBV7-2; CDR3 protein: CASSLARDYGYTF; CDR3 DNA: TGTGCCAGCAGCTTAGCGAGGGACTATGGCTACACCTTC
D gene: -; clone size: -; J gene: TRBJ1-6; V gene: TRBV7-2; CDR3 protein: CASSFQGPAYNSPLHF; CDR3 DNA: TGTGCCAGCAGCTTTCAAGGGCCAGCTTATAATTCACCCCTCCACTTT
D gene: TRBD1; clone size: -; J gene: TRBJ1-2; V gene: TRBV5-4; CDR3 protein: CASSFDRGAGDYTF; CDR3 DNA: TGTGCCAGCAGCTTCGACAGGGGGGCAGGGGACTACACCTTC
D gene: -; clone size: -; J gene: TRBJ1-5; V gene: TRBV2; CDR3 protein: CASTLTGNQPQHF; CDR3 DNA: TGTGCCAGCACCTTGACAGGAAATCAGCCCCAGCATTTT